This T cell receptor beta chain is from a study of blood T cell repertoires in COVID-19 (dated by TCRdb to about 2020). With regard to the full study: Collaborator samples came from the United States, Italy and Spain and covered acute and convalescent phases of COVID-19. The repertoires were released in a freely available public database intended as a resource for research on the immune response to SARS-CoV-2. Samples came from the ongoing ImmuneRACE study (first 160 participants) plus 1,254 subjects from 6 global collaborators. Deeply sampled blood TCRbeta repertoires from subjects exposed to, actively infected with, or recovered from COVID-19 were included in the dataset. The material from the prospective study consisted of cDNA or gDNA derived from T cells, B-cell-depleted T cells, or PBMCs. HLA class I and class II types, where available, came from metadata supplied by the sample provider rather than from assay-based typing. Sample metadata almost always included a de-identified subject ID, COVID-19 status, age in years and sex. Study-level results and caveats: The amount of clinical and demographic metadata varied by source and participant and was provided uncurated.

Each collaborating institution followed its own protocols to collect whole blood in K2EDTA tubes. Collaborator samples were shipped for TCRbeta analysis as frozen whole blood, isolated PBMCs, or DNA extracted from either sample type. Remarks on this clone: Its antigen is currently not known. There are no base qualities to consult, and no much larger clone falls within one base.

For this chain, trimming is 1 base at the V end and 4 bases at the J end, and the number of junction bases without a gene match is 19. As encoded in the germline V gene, CDR1 is MGHRA while CDR2 is YSYEKL. The CDR3 covers 20 residues, taking in both the cysteine and the phenylalanine. Here the CDR3 DNA is all that survives: 60 bases in frame from base 1. TCRbeta CDR3 regions were amplified from genomic DNA by means of the immunoSEQ Assay, a bias-controlled multiplex PCR. Processing in the source paper ran as follows. Nucleated cell counts per sample were estimated from amplification of reference gene primers within the assay. To quantify the absolute abundance of each unique TCRbeta CDR3 rearrangement, sequence reads were collapsed and filtered. For each sample, productive Simpson clonality was calculated as the square root of Simpson's diversity index over productive rearrangements. TCRdb mirrors the immuneACCESS table, restricted to in-frame sequences. Some clones are absent from its copies; in checked studies, under half trace to an unresolved V gene, and the reason for the others is unknown. That table furnishes V, J and clone size, whereas the DNA furnished D and trimming. This sample holds 150,000 to 200,000 clones; around nine tenths were observed only once. The ten largest clones represent approximately 2.5% of the sample.

Input material: peripheral blood. The sequence was obtained from a man aged 40-55 years with active or convalescent COVID-19. The chain employs TRBV4-1 and TRBJ2-3; a stretch of 8 junction bases matches TRBD2. The DNA sequence follows: TGCGCCAGCAGCCAAGTTGGACTAGCTTATTCTCATCTAGGCCCAGATACGCAGTATTTT. Its amino acids are CASSQVGLAYSHLGPDTQYF.